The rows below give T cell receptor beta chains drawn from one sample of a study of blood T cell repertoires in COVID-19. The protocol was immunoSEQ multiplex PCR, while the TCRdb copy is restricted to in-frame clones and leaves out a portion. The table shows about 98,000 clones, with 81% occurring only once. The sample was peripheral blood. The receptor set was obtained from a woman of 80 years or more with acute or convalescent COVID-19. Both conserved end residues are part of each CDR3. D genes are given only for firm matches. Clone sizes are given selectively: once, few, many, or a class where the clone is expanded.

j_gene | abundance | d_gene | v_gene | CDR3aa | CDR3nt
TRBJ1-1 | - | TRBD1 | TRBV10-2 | CASGGGRNTEAFF | TGCGCCAGCGGAGGGGGCCGGAACACTGAAGCTTTCTTT
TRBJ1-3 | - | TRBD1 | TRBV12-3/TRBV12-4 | CASSLGTGTIYF | TGTGCCAGCAGTTTAGGGACAGGGACCATATATTTT
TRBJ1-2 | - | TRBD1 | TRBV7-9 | CASSLGTGSNYGYTF | TGTGCCAGCAGCTTAGGGACAGGATCTAACTATGGCTACACCTTC
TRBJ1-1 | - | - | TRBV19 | CASSLLGLRNTEAFF | TGTGCCAGTAGTCTATTGGGACTCCGGAACACTGAAGCTTTCTTT
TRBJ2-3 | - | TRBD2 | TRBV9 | CASSGGLAGATTDTQYF | TGTGCCAGCAGCGGAGGACTAGCGGGGGCTACCACAGATACGCAGTATTTT
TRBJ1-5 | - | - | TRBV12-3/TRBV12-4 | CASRTEQGPQHF | TGTGCCAGCAGGACAGAACAGGGACCCCAGCATTTT
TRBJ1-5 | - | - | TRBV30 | CAWNPQRQPQHF | TGTGCCTGGAACCCTCAGAGGCAGCCCCAGCATTTT
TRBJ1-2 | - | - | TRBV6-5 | CASSYGTPAQNYGYTF | TGTGCCAGCAGTTACGGGACTCCCGCCCAAAACTATGGCTACACCTTC
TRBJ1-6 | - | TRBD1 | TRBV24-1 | CAASSGTVNSPLHF | TGTGCCGCCTCCTCCGGGACAGTTAATTCACCCCTCCACTTT
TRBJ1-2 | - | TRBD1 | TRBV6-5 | CASKRQGKYYGYTF | TGTGCCAGCAAGAGACAGGGGAAGTACTATGGCTACACCTTC
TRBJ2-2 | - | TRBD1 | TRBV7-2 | CASSLLGQGTGELFF | TGTGCCAGCAGCTTATTGGGACAGGGAACCGGGGAGCTGTTTTTT
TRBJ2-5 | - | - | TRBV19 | CASSMREQGETQYF | TGTGCCAGTAGTATGAGAGAGCAGGGAGAGACCCAGTACTTC
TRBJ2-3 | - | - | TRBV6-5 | CASSQRGADTQYF | TGTGCCAGCAGTCAACGGGGAGCAGATACGCAGTATTTT
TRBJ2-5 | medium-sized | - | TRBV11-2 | CASSPRVRGAPETQYF | TGTGCCAGCAGCCCCCGTGTACGGGGGGCCCCCGAGACCCAGTACTTC
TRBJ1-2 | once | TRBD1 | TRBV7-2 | CASSPQTGLDYGYTF | TGTGCCAGCAGCCCCCAGACAGGGTTGGACTATGGCTACACCTTC
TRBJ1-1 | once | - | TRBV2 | CASSPPHPNTEAFF | TGTGCCAGCAGTCCTCCACACCCCAACACTGAAGCTTTCTTT
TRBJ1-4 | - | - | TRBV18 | CASSPGGNEKLFF | TGTGCCAGCTCACCCGGGGGAAATGAAAAACTGTTTTTT
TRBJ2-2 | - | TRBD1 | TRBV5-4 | CASSSGQGAEGELFF | TGTGCCAGCAGCTCGGGACAGGGAGCAGAGGGGGAGCTGTTTTTT
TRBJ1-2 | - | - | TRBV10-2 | CASSEQGEGYGYTF | TGCGCCAGCAGTGAACAAGGGGAGGGCTATGGCTACACCTTC
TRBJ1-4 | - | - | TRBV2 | CASSESGYAEKLFF | TGTGCCAGCAGTGAAAGCGGGTATGCGGAAAAACTGTTTTTT
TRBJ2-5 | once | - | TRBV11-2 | CASSLDLASETQYF | TGTGCCAGCAGCTTAGATCTAGCTTCGGAGACCCAGTACTTC
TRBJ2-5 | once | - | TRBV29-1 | CSVDAGVQETQYF | TGCAGCGTTGACGCAGGGGTGCAAGAGACCCAGTACTTC
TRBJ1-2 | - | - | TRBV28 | CASSSTGTFGYTF | TGTGCCAGCAGTTCAACCGGGACATTTGGCTACACCTTC
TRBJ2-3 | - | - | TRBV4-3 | CASSPLRGRGADTQYF | TGCGCCAGCAGCCCCCTCAGAGGGCGAGGAGCAGATACGCAGTATTTT
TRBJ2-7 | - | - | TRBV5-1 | CASSLTGNYEQYF | TGCGCCAGCAGCTTGACAGGGAACTACGAGCAGTACTTC
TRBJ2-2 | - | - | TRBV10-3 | CAISTGTNTGELFF | TGTGCCATCAGCACAGGGACAAACACCGGGGAGCTGTTTTTT
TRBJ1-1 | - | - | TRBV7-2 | CASSLGSAVDTEAFF | TGTGCCAGCAGCTTAGGGTCGGCGGTTGACACTGAAGCTTTCTTT
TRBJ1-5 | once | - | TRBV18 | CASSTYNQPQHF | TGTGCCAGCTCAACCTACAATCAGCCCCAGCATTTT